This passage covers 22 T cell receptor beta chains from one sample sequenced in a study of T-cell reconstitution after alpha-beta-depleted transplantation in children. The TCRbeta library incorporated unique molecular identifiers. Via MiXCR, TCRdb re-called the PCR reads, giving one row per CDR3 protein. The top ten clones hold approximately 2.3% of a sample with a few hundred thousand distinct CDR3 sequences, under 13% of them seen once. Sequencing was performed on PBMCs from the stem cell graft donor, taken from the stem cell graft. The receptors were gathered from a human donor who donated a stem cell graft to a child with acute lymphoblastic leukemia.

This clonotype has a handful of counts. The V call is TRBV21-1, the J call TRBJ1-4. TRBV21-1 is a listed pseudogene. The CDR3 is 18 amino acids. DNA for the CDR3: TGTGCCAGCAGCAAAGAGAGGGAGGGGCCCCCCGGTGTTGAAAAACTGTTTTTT. It encodes CASSKEREGPPGVEKLFF.

The rearrangement uses TRBV20-1 and TRBJ2-2; 10 bases agree with TRBD2. The CDR3 runs to 16 residues. Per the germline V gene, CDR1 is DFQATT and CDR2 is SNEGSKA (reference sequence). Unmatched junction bases numbered 6, after V lost 0 bases and J lost 5 bases. The chain's CDR3 is CSARDPSGSKTGELFF. The CDR3, as DNA: TGCAGTGCTAGAGATCCTAGCGGGAGTAAAACCGGGGAGCTGTTTTTT.

V gene TRBV7-3 combines with J gene TRBJ2-5; a weak D match, TRBD2 (5 bases). V was clipped by 5 bases and J by 6 bases, with 10 bases between them. The CDR3 has 12 residues. CDR1 is SGHTA, CDR2 FQGTGA, per germline. CDR3 DNA sequence: TGTGCCAGCAGCCCTGAGGGCCAGACCCAGTACTTC. Its translation is CASSPEGQTQYF.

The chain joins TRBV27 to TRBJ2-2, with 7 bases matching TRBD2. The ends lost 2 bases at V and 1 base at J; junction bases unmatched: 4. The CDR3 is 16 residues long. From germline, CDR1 is MNHEY and CDR2 SMNVEV (reference sequence). The CDR3 sequence is CASSLGWGGNTGELFF. The DNA of the CDR3 is TGTGCCAGCAGTTTAGGCTGGGGGGGGAACACCGGGGAGCTGTTTTTT.

This sequence joins TRBV6-1 and TRBJ2-1; tentative D call: TRBD1 (5 bases). The CDR3 has 13 amino acids. Trimming cost V 8 bases and J 0 bases, with 8 bases left between them. Germline V gene lookup returns CDR1 MNHNS and CDR2 SASEGT. Here the CDR3 DNA reads TGTGCCAGCGGCAGGGACTCCTACAATGAGCAGTTCTTC. Its protein product is CASGRDSYNEQFF.

There are a few counts of this clonotype. This sequence joins TRBV12-3 or TRBV12-4 and TRBJ2-7, with D unresolved. There are 15 residues in the CDR3. Trimming removed 2 bases from V and 0 bases from J, with 11 bases in between. CDR3 sequence reads: CASSLLGLSSYEQYF. The CDR3 DNA follows: TGTGCCAGCAGTTTACTCGGCCTAAGCTCCTACGAGCAGTACTTC.

This clonotype was seen a handful of times. The chain employs TRBV20-1 and TRBJ2-5; D not certain. Germline-derived CDR1 and CDR2 are DFQATT and SNEGSKA (reference sequence). With 0 bases removed from V and 5 bases from J, the gap between germline ends came to 19 bases. The CDR3 runs to 16 residues. The CDR3 here is CSAREAKVTRRETQYF. CDR3 DNA: TGCAGTGCTAGAGAGGCTAAGGTCACCCGTCGGGAGACCCAGTACTTC.

Only a few counts were recorded for this clonotype. This rearrangement joins TRBV11-2 to TRBJ2-1; 8 bases are shared with TRBD1. Germline CDR1 SGHAT, CDR2 FQNNGV. Trimming cost V 5 bases and J 0 bases; bases outside gene matches: 9. The CDR3 sequence is 17 residues long. Here the CDR3 reads CASSPEAGTGSYNEQFF. CDR3 coding DNA: TGTGCCAGCAGCCCAGAGGCCGGGACAGGCTCCTACAATGAGCAGTTCTTC.

This clonotype was detected a few times. The J gene is TRBJ2-7, the V gene TRBV15, with TRBD2 matching over 7 bases. There are 14 residues in the CDR3. V lost 5 bases and J lost 5; bases outside the gene matches: 9. The germline V gene has CDR1 LNHNV and CDR2 YYDKDF (reference sequence). The CDR3 protein is CATSGHGRNDEQYF. The CDR3 DNA reads as TGTGCCACCAGCGGACACGGGAGGAACGACGAGCAGTACTTC.

The chain links TRBV20-1 to TRBJ2-5, with a weak D call TRBD1 (5 bases). Germline loops: CDR1 DFQATT, CDR2 SNEGSKA (reference sequence). With 6 bases removed from V and 1 base from J, the gap between germline ends came to 12 bases. CDR3 length: 13 residues. The DNA for the CDR3 is TGCAGTGCCCCAGGGCTTTCCCAAGAGACCCAGTACTTC. It translates to CSAPGLSQETQYF.

This chain links TRBV10-3 with TRBJ1-3, with 7 bases aligning to TRBD1. The CDR3 runs to 16 residues. Germline V gene sequence: CDR1 ENHRY, CDR2 SYGVKD. The V and J ends lost 6 bases and 2 bases, in that order; junction bases with no gene match: 10. The CDR3 bases are TGTGCCATCAGAGTACAGGGAAGGGGGCCTGGAAACACCATATATTTT. Amino acid sequence: CAIRVQGRGPGNTIYF.

Many counts were recorded for this clonotype. The genes are TRBV12-3 or TRBV12-4 and TRBJ2-5; 9 bases line up with TRBD1. This CDR3 comprises 14 residues. Trimming at V came to 5 bases and at J to 3 bases, leaving 4 bases not matched to a gene. The CDR3 DNA reads TGTGCCAGCAGTCCCCGGGACAGGGAAGAGACCCAGTACTTC. Its translation is CASSPRDREETQYF.

This clonotype was seen a few times. The rearrangement joins TRBV13 to TRBJ2-3, with no clear D. The CDR3 is made up of 15 amino acids. Germline-derived CDR1 and CDR2 are PRHDT and FYEKMQ (reference sequence). V was trimmed by 5 bases and J by 0 bases, leaving 12 bases between them. The CDR3 bases are TGTGCCAGCAGCATTCAGGTGGGAAGCACAGATACGCAGTATTTT. Residues: CASSIQVGSTDTQYF.

This clonotype was seen a few times. The J gene is TRBJ2-1, the V gene TRBV6-1, with 7 bases matching TRBD2. The CDR3 loop spans 15 amino acids. V dropped 5 bases and J dropped 7; count of bases not matched to a gene: 11. Germline values: CDR1 MNHNS, CDR2 SASEGT. The DNA of the CDR3 is TGTGCCAGCAGTCATACAGCTGGGGGGGGTAATGAGCAGTTCTTC. It is translated as CASSHTAGGGNEQFF.

The rearrangement links TRBV3-1 to TRBJ2-5; 7 bases line up with TRBD1. The CDR3 is 17 residues long. CDR1 and CDR2 from the germline V gene are LGHDT and YNNKEL (reference sequence). Trimming at V came to 1 base and at J to 1 base, leaving 9 bases not matched to a gene. The CDR3 nucleotides read TGTGCCAGCAGCCAAGGCTTTTCGGGACAGCGCCAAGAGACCCAGTACTTC. The encoded protein is CASSQGFSGQRQETQYF.

This clonotype has only a few counts. The V call is TRBV24-1, the J call TRBJ2-1, with 11 bases that match TRBD2. The CDR3 has 15 amino acids. The V gene end was trimmed by 6 bases and the J gene end by 9 bases; junction bases not matched to a gene: 9. The germline V gene encodes CDR1 KGHDR and CDR2 SFDVKD. In nucleotides, the CDR3 is TGTGCCACCAGTCAACTAGCGGGGGACGTAGGTGAGCAGTTCTTC. Its translation: CATSQLAGDVGEQFF.

As to this clonotype: This sequence may be a read error, since a much larger clone differs from it by one base. The rearrangement links TRBV11-2 to TRBJ2-1; a weak D match, TRBD2 (6 bases). The germline CDR1 and CDR2 sequences are SGHAT and FQNNGV. This CDR3 has 12 residues. Written as DNA, the CDR3 is TGTGCCAGCAGCTGGGGGAGGAATGACCAGTTCTTC. Its translation: CASSWGRNDQFF. The full variable domain, in which reference TRBV11-2 and TRBJ2-1 provide the parts outside the CDR3, is EAGVAQSPRYKIIEKRQSVAFWCNPISGHATLYWYQQILGQGPKLLIQFQNNGVVDDSQLPKDRFSAERLKGVDSTLKIQPAKLEDSAVYLCASSWGRNDQFFGPGTRLTVL.

This rearrangement joins TRBV12-3 or TRBV12-4 to TRBJ2-7, with 12 bases identical to TRBD1. This CDR3 has 17 amino acids. V trimming: 0 bases; J trimming: 2 bases; junction bases outside the gene matches: 5. CDR3 region: CASSLAWGQGATYEQYF. The CDR3 DNA reads as TGTGCCAGCAGTTTAGCGTGGGGACAGGGGGCGACCTACGAGCAGTACTTC.

This clonotype was counted only a few times. Here the CDR3 reads CASSTHWGLVNNEQFF. The CDR3 region has the DNA TGTGCCAGCAGCACTCATTGGGGACTAGTGAACAATGAGCAGTTCTTC. The V call is TRBV7-2, the J call TRBJ2-1; 8 bases align to TRBD2. This CDR3 is 16 amino acids long. J gave up 5 bases and V 5 bases, and 11 bases lay outside the gene matches. Germline V gives CDR1 SGHTA, CDR2 FQGNSA.

Ten or more counts support this clonotype. The CDR3 DNA reads as TGCAGCGCAGTAATCTATACCTCATACAATGAGCAGTTCTTC. This translates into CSAVIYTSYNEQFF. The chain couples TRBV29-1 to TRBJ2-1; D is unresolved. V was trimmed by 7 bases and J by 4 bases, leaving 17 bases between them. There are 14 residues in the CDR3. CDR1 and CDR2 (germline): SQVTM, ANQGSEA.

V and J are TRBV29-1 and TRBJ2-1; 8 nucleotides line up with TRBD2. This CDR3 is 14 amino acids long. CDR1 and CDR2 from the germline V gene are SQVTM and ANQGSEA. The V and J ends lost 5 bases and 5 bases, in that order; junction bases with no gene match: 8. The CDR3 region has the DNA TGCAGCGTTTATGGACTAGCCGAGCACAATGAGCAGTTCTTC. Amino acids: CSVYGLAEHNEQFF.

In this sample, this clonotype turned up many times. CDR3 amino acids: CASSWEGLAGDTQYF. CDR3 nucleotide sequence: TGCGCCAGCAGCTGGGAGGGACTAGCGGGAGATACGCAGTATTTT. V is TRBV5-1 and J is TRBJ2-3; TRBD2 matches 12 bases. Germline trimming cut 3 bases from V and 5 bases from J; bases unmatched to any gene: 4. This CDR3 contains 15 residues. CDR1 and CDR2 from the germline V gene are SGHRS and YFSETQ.